This T cell receptor (beta chain) derives from a study of OX40 agonist ivuxolimab in advanced cancers. Trimming stripped 5 bases from V and 7 bases from J, with 9 bases between. Germline loops: CDR1 PRHDT, CDR2 FYEKMQ (reference sequence). This CDR3 comprises 11 residues. Clones were sequenced by immunoSEQ multiplex PCR, and TCRdb holds only the in-frame ones, with some missing. Among around 25,000 clones, about 85% were seen once, and the ten largest hold 30% to 35%. Sequenced here: CD4+ or CD8+ T cells sorted from blood, sampled in a trial of the OX40 agonist ivuxolimab. The chain has TRBV13 and TRBJ2-7; no reliable D call. This TCR was recovered from an adult with an advanced solid tumor such as melanoma, head and neck, liver or kidney cancer. CDR3 region: CASSLKMEQYF. CDR3 nucleotides: TGTGCCAGCAGCCTCAAGATGGAGCAGTACTTC.